This T cell receptor beta chain is drawn from a study of CD8+ T cells in alopecia areata. The V end was cut by 4 bases, the J end by 4 bases, with 22 bases between. Germline assignment: CDR1 MGHDK and CDR2 SYGVNS. The CDR3 totals 17 residues. Following RNA extraction, reverse transcription yielded cDNA that acted as the sequencing template. Here immunoSEQ multiplex PCR was the method, and the copy in TCRdb shows in-frame clones only, minus some. This table holds about 150,000 clones, approximately 45% found once. The sample consisted of CD4+ T cells sorted from blood. J is TRBJ2-5 and V is TRBV25-1; possibly TRBD1 for D (6 bases). The TCR originated in a human donor with alopecia areata. CDR3 loop: CASSGGHREGLGETQYF. For the CDR3, the DNA is TGTGCCAGCAGTGGGGGGCATAGGGAAGGGTTGGGAGAGACCCAGTACTTC.